The present T cell receptor beta chain was sequenced within a study of cytomegalovirus exposure and HLA in healthy donors. About the research overall: An analysis done earlier identified about 120 million unique TCR beta sequences from around 180 million T cells. Study observations and caveats: A classifier reportedly called cytomegalovirus status with high sensitivity and specificity. Within the data, a cluster of highly shared sequence variants was likely a sequencing artifact. The productive fraction for most TCR beta V segments was about 87% or about 30% in an earlier analysis.

There are 16 residues in the CDR3. In germline, CDR1 is GTSNPN, CDR2 SVGIG (reference sequence). Remarks on this clone: The target antigen is unknown. One junction end does not reproduce the germline sequence, and a read error may be involved.

A multiplex PCR was run with 60 Vbeta primers and 13 Jbeta primers. The data were produced by immunoSEQ multiplex PCR, yet TCRdb's version contains in-frame clones alone and is incomplete. This table holds about 78,000 clones, about three quarters found once. The chain uses TRBV30 and TRBJ1-1, with D tentatively TRBD1 (6 bases). The sample comprised PBMCs. This clonotype was sampled from a woman aged 40 to 55 in good health and CMV-seropositive. CDR3 coding DNA: TGTGCATGGAATCCAGGGGCGATTACTATGAACACTGAAGCTTTCTTT. Protein product: CAWNPGAITMNTEAFF.